This TCR beta chain appears in the sequencing data of a study of cytotoxic CD8 clonotypes in ibrutinib-treated CLL. Study-level information: The taking of response samples occurred after a median roughly twelve months of treatment, with a range of 6 to 36.

Data came from immunoSEQ multiplex PCR; TCRdb stores just in-frame clones and leaves some out. The table shows some 10,000 clones, with 79% occurring only once. The germline V gene has CDR1 SGHAT and CDR2 FQNNGV. This CDR3 is built from 17 residues. V lost 5 bases to trimming and J lost 1 base, with 15 bases between them. The chain has TRBV11-2 and TRBJ2-6, with D perhaps matching TRBD1 (6 bases). Sequenced material: PBMCs, taken at disease progression, from a patient treated with ibrutinib. The sequence was obtained from a human donor with chronic lymphocytic leukemia. CDR3: CASSPRQESSGANVLTF. CDR3 DNA: TGTGCCAGCAGCCCACGACAGGAGAGTTCTGGGGCCAACGTCCTGACTTTC.